These T cell receptor beta chains were read from a single sample in a study of blood T cell repertoires in COVID-19. Assay: immunoSEQ multiplex PCR; the TCRdb copy retains only in-frame clones and omits some. The table includes fewer than 350,000 clones, under 90% detected once. Sequenced material: PBMCs or T cells enriched from blood (not recorded which). The origin of the receptors is a woman aged 40-49 years who had recovered from COVID-19. Each CDR3 is given with its conserved first and last residue. Each record gives: clone size, J gene, V gene, D gene, CDR3 protein, CDR3 DNA. D genes are given only for firm matches. The size entry is marked missing in some rows and otherwise reads once, few, many or a size class.

- | TRBJ1-1 | TRBV27 | - | CASTPLIGGGHTEAFF | TGTGCCAGCACCCCCTTAATCGGGGGAGGGCACACTGAAGCTTTCTTT
- | TRBJ2-3 | TRBV5-5 | - | CASSLATGHSQGTQYF | TGTGCCAGCAGCTTGGCAACAGGTCATTCACAGGGTACGCAGTATTTT
- | TRBJ1-2 | TRBV3-1/TRBV3-2 | - | CASSQAQNYGYTF | TGTGCCAGCAGCCAAGCACAGAACTATGGCTACACCTTC
- | TRBJ1-2 | TRBV5-4 | TRBD1 | CASSGDSYYGYTF | TGTGCCAGCAGCGGGGACAGTTACTATGGCTACACCTTC
- | TRBJ2-7 | TRBV21-1 | - | CASSKVGARGYEQYF | TGTGCCAGCAGCAAAGTGGGGGCAAGGGGTTACGAGCAGTACTTC
- | TRBJ1-2 | TRBV25-1 | TRBD1 | CASSTGGNGYTF | TGTGCCAGCTCTACAGGGGGCAATGGCTACACCTTC
few | TRBJ1-2 | TRBV5-1 | - | CASSPGGGYTF | TGCGCCAGCAGCCCGGGGGGAGGCTACACCTTC
- | TRBJ1-1 | TRBV4-1 | - | CASSHSPRVTGNTEAFF | TGCGCCAGCAGCCACTCCCCAAGGGTCACAGGGAACACTGAAGCTTTCTTT
few | TRBJ2-7 | TRBV6-6 | TRBD1 | CASRLGQGSDEQYF | TGTGCCAGCAGGCTAGGACAGGGGTCCGACGAGCAGTACTTC
- | TRBJ1-2 | TRBV2 | TRBD1 | CASSDLGQGRYGYTF | TGTGCCAGCAGTGACTTGGGACAGGGTCGCTATGGCTACACCTTC
- | TRBJ2-3 | TRBV7-8 | - | CASSRRPWSTQYF | TGTGCCAGCAGCCGCCGGCCATGGAGTACGCAGTATTTT
- | TRBJ2-3 | TRBV9 | TRBD1 | CASSGGQGADTQYF | TGTGCCAGCAGCGGTGGCCAGGGGGCAGATACGCAGTATTTT
- | TRBJ2-2 | TRBV5-1 | - | CASSLDGTGELFF | TGCGCCAGCAGCCTAGACGGTACCGGGGAGCTGTTTTTT
- | TRBJ2-7 | TRBV29-1 | - | CSVEKDSNPYEQYF | TGCAGCGTTGAAAAAGACAGCAATCCCTACGAGCAGTACTTC
- | TRBJ1-1 | TRBV5-5 | TRBD1 | CASRPVGTANTEAFF | TGTGCCAGCAGACCCGTGGGGACAGCGAACACTGAAGCTTTCTTT
- | TRBJ2-3 | TRBV12-5 | TRBD2 | CASGPGTSGTDTQYF | TGTGCTAGTGGTCCCGGGACTAGCGGCACAGATACGCAGTATTTT
- | TRBJ1-5 | TRBV7-9 | - | CASSLNTPGLNQPQHF | TGTGCCAGCAGCCTAAATACTCCAGGTTTGAATCAGCCCCAGCATTTT
once | TRBJ1-2 | TRBV6-2/TRBV6-3 | - | CASSYPGKHGYTF | TGTGCCAGCAGTTACCCAGGGAAACATGGCTACACCTTC
once | TRBJ2-7 | TRBV30 | - | CAWRWARGEQYF | TGTGCCTGGCGTTGGGCCCGGGGCGAGCAGTACTTC
- | TRBJ2-5 | TRBV6-5 | - | CASRLSLQETQYF | TGTGCCAGCAGGCTTAGCCTCCAAGAGACCCAGTACTTC
- | TRBJ1-5 | TRBV27 | TRBD1 | CASSPRGQGLQPQHF | TGTGCCAGCAGCCCTCGAGGACAGGGTTTGCAGCCCCAGCATTTT
- | TRBJ1-1 | TRBV6-6 | - | CASSYSQMNTEAFF | TGTGCCAGCAGTTACTCACAGATGAACACTGAAGCTTTCTTT
once | TRBJ1-4 | TRBV10-3 | TRBD1 | CAIAGQGNEKLFF | TGTGCCATCGCTGGACAGGGGAATGAAAAACTGTTTTTT
- | TRBJ1-5 | TRBV19 | TRBD1 | CASSTQGAQPQHF | TGTGCCAGTAGTACACAGGGGGCTCAGCCCCAGCATTTT
- | TRBJ1-2 | TRBV6-2/TRBV6-3 | - | CASSYGPTGNGYTF | TGTGCCAGCAGTTATGGGCCGACGGGGAATGGCTACACCTTC
once | TRBJ2-3 | TRBV7-2 | TRBD2 | CASSLSGGTDTQYF | TGTGCCAGCAGCCTTAGCGGGGGCACAGATACGCAGTATTTT
- | TRBJ2-5 | TRBV2 | TRBD1 | CASSKGTGGGWETQYF | TGTGCCAGCAGCAAGGGGACAGGGGGCGGATGGGAGACCCAGTACTTC
- | TRBJ1-1 | TRBV7-9 | - | CASRQNQGSGAFF | TGTGCCAGCAGGCAAAATCAGGGAAGTGGAGCTTTCTTT
- | TRBJ2-7 | TRBV7-9 | TRBD1 | CASSPGQGGSYEQYF | TGTGCCAGCAGCCCTGGACAGGGGGGCTCCTACGAGCAGTACTTC
- | TRBJ2-2 | TRBV2 | TRBD2 | CASSEIGGAFAGELFF | TGTGCCAGCAGTGAAATCGGGGGGGCCTTCGCCGGGGAGCTGTTTTTT
once | TRBJ1-5 | TRBV19 | - | CASSRGEVDFGQPQHF | TGTGCCAGTAGTAGGGGAGAGGTAGATTTTGGTCAGCCCCAGCATTTT
once | TRBJ2-3 | TRBV3-1/TRBV3-2 | - | CASSQDGGDTQYF | TGTGCCAGCAGCCAAGATGGGGGGGATACGCAGTATTTT
- | TRBJ1-2 | TRBV12-3/TRBV12-4 | - | CASSLTLGVGYTF | TGTGCCAGCAGCCTAACATTAGGGGTCGGCTACACCTTC
- | TRBJ1-2 | TRBV19 | - | CASLQVPNYGYTF | TGTGCCAGTCTACAGGTTCCTAACTATGGCTACACCTTC
- | TRBJ2-1 | TRBV15 | TRBD2 | CATSSRSGGNEQFF | TGTGCCACCAGCAGTCGTAGCGGGGGCAATGAGCAGTTCTTC
once | TRBJ2-3 | TRBV7-2 | TRBD2 | CASSLGTSWDTQYF | TGTGCCAGCAGCTTAGGGACTAGTTGGGACACGCAGTATTTT
- | TRBJ1-5 | TRBV3-1/TRBV3-2 | - | CASSQDLNQPQHF | TGTGCCAGCAGCCAAGACTTAAATCAGCCCCAGCATTTT
- | TRBJ1-2 | TRBV9 | - | CASSVGAANYGYTF | TGTGCCAGCAGCGTAGGGGCAGCTAACTATGGCTACACCTTC
- | TRBJ2-1 | TRBV7-3 | TRBD2 | CASSLTSGGYNEQFF | TGTGCCAGCAGCCTCACTAGCGGGGGCTACAATGAGCAGTTCTTC
- | TRBJ1-1 | TRBV9 | TRBD1 | CASSEPPGQGAGEAFF | TGTGCCAGCAGCGAACCTCCAGGACAGGGGGCTGGGGAAGCTTTTTTT
- | TRBJ1-5 | TRBV30 | - | CAWSAQAHSNQPQHF | TGTGCCTGGAGTGCACAGGCCCATAGCAATCAGCCCCAGCATTTT
- | TRBJ1-6 | TRBV5-1 | - | CASSLGGGFSSNSPLHF | TGCGCCAGCAGCTTGGGTGGCGGGTTCTCGTCTAATTCACCCCTCCACTTT
- | TRBJ2-7 | TRBV9 | - | CASSGSPQSSSYEQYF | TGTGCCAGCAGCGGATCCCCACAGAGTTCCTCCTACGAGCAGTACTTC
- | TRBJ2-1 | TRBV19 | TRBD1 | CASLARDRGIDEQFF | TGTGCCAGCCTCGCCCGGGACAGGGGTATTGATGAGCAGTTCTTC
- | TRBJ1-2 | TRBV25-1 | TRBD1 | CASSGGTGYGYTF | TGTGCCAGCAGTGGAGGGACAGGCTATGGCTACACCTTC
- | TRBJ2-1 | TRBV7-9 | - | CASSLVGTQQFF | TGTGCCAGCAGCTTAGTAGGGACACAGCAGTTCTTC
- | TRBJ1-2 | TRBV7-2 | - | CASSWTGTPGINYGYTF | TGTGCCAGCAGCTGGACCGGGACTCCAGGGATAAACTATGGCTACACCTTC